Reported below is one T cell receptor beta chain. What it binds is not known. Among the donors, all were Caucasian adults who lived in Nashville, Tennessee. Memory CD4+ cells were the fraction left after CD45RA+ naive selection. The CDR3 contains 12 residues. V lost 8 bases to trimming and J lost 3 bases, with 11 bases between them. The V gene's germline CDR1 is SQVTM and CDR2 ANQGSEA. The data originate from a study of shared clonotypes between healthy human individuals. The material for each subset, its genomic DNA, was split evenly across several immunoSEQ plates. Generated by immunoSEQ multiplex PCR, the TCRdb table keeps only in-frame clones and is missing some. This table has 1.5 million to 1.9 million clones, 98% appearing once. Study results and limitations: Several donors had around 5.5% of their naive CD4 clonotypes in common.

The V and J genes are TRBV29-1 and TRBJ2-1; D unclear. The sample consisted of naive CD4+ T cells sorted from blood. Subset specified: CD45RA+ positively selected. The source of this sequence is a man aged 30 to 45 in good health. CDR3 in amino acids: CSTKFDYNEQFF. The CDR3 nucleotides read TGCAGCACCAAGTTTGACTACAATGAGCAGTTCTTC.